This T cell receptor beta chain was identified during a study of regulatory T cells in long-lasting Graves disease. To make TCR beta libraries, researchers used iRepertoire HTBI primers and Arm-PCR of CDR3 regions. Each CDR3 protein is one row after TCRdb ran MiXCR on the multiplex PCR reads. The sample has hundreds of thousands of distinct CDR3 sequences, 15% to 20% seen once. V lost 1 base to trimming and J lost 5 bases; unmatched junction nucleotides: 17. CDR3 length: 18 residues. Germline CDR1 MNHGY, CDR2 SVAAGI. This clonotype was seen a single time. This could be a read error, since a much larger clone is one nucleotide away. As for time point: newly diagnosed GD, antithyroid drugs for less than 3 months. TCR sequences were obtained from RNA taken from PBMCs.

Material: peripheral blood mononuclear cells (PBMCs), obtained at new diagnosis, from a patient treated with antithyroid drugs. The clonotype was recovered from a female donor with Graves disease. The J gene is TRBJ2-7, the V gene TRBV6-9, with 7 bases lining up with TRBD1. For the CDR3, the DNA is TGTGCCAGCAGTTATTATGGACGGGCCGACAGGGATCGGAACGAGCAGTACTTC. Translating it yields CASSYYGRADRDRNEQYF.